This TCR beta chain appears in the sequencing data of a study of shared clonotypes between healthy human individuals. Profiling relied on immunoSEQ multiplex PCR, and the TCRdb table lists in-frame clones only, not all of them. The sample contains about a million clones, about 76% of which appear only once. The investigators split CD4+ cells into a CD45RA+ naive subset and a CD45RA-negative memory subset. Germline CDR1 MNHEY, CDR2 SMNVEV (reference sequence). Trimming stripped 0 bases from V and 8 bases from J, with 11 bases between. CDR3 length: 14 residues. Sequencing used memory CD4+ T cells sorted from blood. Subset described: CD45RA-negative fraction. J is TRBJ1-3 and V is TRBV27; the D is unclear. The receptor comes from a man in his late teens or twenties in good health. The CDR3 coding sequence is TGTGCCAGCAGTTTATCAGCTGTCTCTGACACCATATATTTT. Amino acids: CASSLSAVSDTIYF.